The 17 T cell receptor beta chains below were found in one sample sequenced in a study of blood T cell repertoires in COVID-19. This table comes from immunoSEQ multiplex PCR, and its TCRdb copy is limited to in-frame clones, with some not included. The table has about 160,000 clones, about 80% seen once; the top ten hold around 7%. Sequenced sample: peripheral blood. These TCRs come from a woman aged 35 to 49 with COVID-19, enrolled during active disease.

This clone was seen a single time. V and J are TRBV6-5 and TRBJ1-5; D not resolved. This CDR3 has 15 residues. Germline CDR1 reads MNHEY; CDR2 reads SVGAGI. Trimming took 0 bases from V and 4 from J, leaving 10 bases between them. The CDR3 loop reads CASSYSMAQNQPQHF. The CDR3 DNA follows: TGTGCCAGCAGTTACTCGATGGCTCAGAATCAGCCCCAGCATTTT.

The chain links TRBV28 to TRBJ1-2, with D possibly TRBD1 on 5 matching bases. The CDR3 has 14 residues. Germline V gene lookup returns CDR1 MDHEN and CDR2 SYDVKM. V lost 2 bases and J lost 2, with 9 bases in between. This chain's CDR3 is CASSLRGRNYGYTF. The CDR3, as DNA: TGTGCCAGCAGTTTAAGGGGCCGGAACTATGGCTACACCTTC.

This rearrangement joins TRBV3-1 (or the pseudogene TRBV3-2) to TRBJ1-1, with D perhaps matching TRBD1 (6 bases). Germline loops: CDR1 LGHDT, CDR2 YNNKEL (reference sequence). The CDR3 spans 13 residues. V lost 5 bases, J lost 11 bases, and 18 bases lay in between. The CDR3 DNA is TGTGCCAGCAGCACCTTTGGGGGCACTATGGCTTTCTTT. This translates into CASSTFGGTMAFF.

This clone was observed many times. The V gene is TRBV29-1, the J gene TRBJ2-7; 11 positions agree with TRBD1. V was clipped by 1 base and J by 3 bases; unmatched bases: 11. This CDR3 has 17 residues. Germline loops: CDR1 SQVTM, CDR2 ANQGSEA. CDR3 region: CSVEAPGGTGGNYEQYF. The DNA of the CDR3 is TGCAGCGTTGAAGCACCCGGGGGGACAGGGGGGAACTACGAGCAGTACTTC.

The rearrangement links TRBV19 to TRBJ2-1; 9 bases are shared with TRBD1. The CDR3 covers 15 residues. Looked up from germline, CDR1 is LNHDA and CDR2 is SQIVND (reference sequence). J was trimmed by 9 bases and V by 2 bases; bases with no gene match: 8. CDR3 sequence (DNA): TGTGCCAGTAGTATACACAGGGGGCGAGTTGGTGAGCAGTTCTTC. Translating gives CASSIHRGRVGEQFF.

This chain connects TRBV28 to TRBJ1-4; D not resolved. Trimming stripped 5 bases from V and 4 bases from J, with 8 bases between. Germline V gene data show CDR1 as MDHEN and CDR2 as SYDVKM. The CDR3 sequence is 13 residues long. Here the CDR3 DNA reads TGTGCCAGCAGTCAGGCCTATAATGAAAAACTGTTTTTT. It is translated as CASSQAYNEKLFF.

The chain recombines TRBV11-3 with TRBJ2-5; 9 bases map to TRBD1. Germline V gene data show CDR1 as SGHNT and CDR2 as YENEEA. The CDR3 has 14 residues. V shed 6 bases, J shed 5 bases, and the junction held 7 bases outside the gene matches. In DNA form, the CDR3 reads TGTGCCAGCAGTCCACAGGGGGCAGGGGAGACCCAGTACTTC. Amino acids: CASSPQGAGETQYF.

This chain joins TRBV30 and TRBJ1-1; D is undetermined. This CDR3 contains 11 residues. Germline V CDR1 and CDR2: GTSNPN, SVGIG (reference sequence). The V and J ends lost 4 bases and 4 bases respectively, with 7 bases between them. CDR3 amino acids: CAWTVGTEAFF. As DNA, the CDR3 is TGTGCCTGGACGGTTGGCACTGAAGCTTTCTTT.

The rearrangement links TRBV20-1 to TRBJ2-3; perhaps TRBD1 as D (6 bases). CDR1 DFQATT and CDR2 SNEGSKA come from the germline V gene (reference sequence). CDR3 length equals 17 residues. Trimming took 3 bases from V and 2 from J, leaving 21 bases between them. The CDR3 coding sequence is TGCAGTGCTAGTCGTCCCGAGGGACACAAATTCACAGATACGCAGTATTTT. It encodes CSASRPEGHKFTDTQYF.

In the case of this clone: At one of its ends the junction is not consistent with the germline gene, which may arise from a read error. The V call is TRBV2, the J call TRBJ2-4, with a weak D call TRBD1 (5 bases). The germline V gene encodes CDR1 SNHLY and CDR2 FYNNEI. This CDR3 spans 13 amino acids. The CDR3 region is CASSFSRDSVRDF. In DNA, the CDR3 is TGTGCCAGCAGTTTTTCCCGTGACTCGGTCAGGGACTTC. The entire variable domain, with the rest obtained from reference TRBV2 and TRBJ2-4, is as follows: EPEVTQTPSHQVTQMGQEVILRCVPISNHLYFYWYRQILGQKVEFLVSFYNNEISEKSEIFDDQFSVERPDGSNFTLKIRSTKLEDSAMYFCASSFSRDSVRDFGAGTRLSVL.

The chain couples TRBV28 to TRBJ1-1; no clear D gene. V was shortened by 5 bases and J by 0 bases, with 7 bases between the two germline ends. Germline V gene lookup returns CDR1 MDHEN and CDR2 SYDVKM. CDR3 length: 13 amino acids. CDR3 coding DNA: TGTGCCAGCAGTACACGTATGAACACTGAAGCTTTCTTT. Encoded protein: CASSTRMNTEAFF.

The chain joins TRBV3-1 (or the pseudogene TRBV3-2) to TRBJ1-5; a possible D gene is TRBD1 (5 bases). The germline V gene has CDR1 LGHDT and CDR2 YNNKEL (reference sequence). There are 14 residues in the CDR3. V lost 1 base and J 3 bases, leaving 7 bases between the germline ends. CDR3 in amino acids: CASSQGQNNQPQHF. CDR3 sequence (DNA): TGTGCCAGCAGCCAAGGACAGAACAATCAGCCCCAGCATTTT.

The rearrangement links TRBV19 to TRBJ1-1; D might be TRBD1 (5 bases). With 5 bases removed from V and 4 bases from J, the gap between germline ends came to 11 bases. Germline CDR1 and CDR2: LNHDA and SQIVND (reference sequence). This CDR3 spans 13 amino acids. CDR3 DNA: TGTGCCAGTAGTCATAGGGGTAGCACTGAAGCTTTCTTT. As protein: CASSHRGSTEAFF.

The genes are TRBV10-3 and TRBJ2-4; 10 bases match TRBD2. Looked up from germline, CDR1 is ENHRY and CDR2 is SYGVKD. This CDR3 is built from 19 residues. V was clipped by 0 bases and J by 0 bases; unmatched bases: 8. The CDR3: CAISESMTSGRSAKNIQYF. The CDR3 nucleotides read TGTGCCATCAGTGAGTCGATGACTAGCGGGCGATCAGCCAAAAACATTCAGTACTTC.

This clone was detected only a few times. The CDR3 bases are TGTGCCAGCAGCCCCCTCAGGACCGGGGAGCTGTTTTTT. Encoded protein: CASSPLRTGELFF. This chain joins TRBV7-8 and TRBJ2-2; D remains unclear. The CDR3 extends over 13 amino acids. Germline V gene sequence: CDR1 SGHVS, CDR2 FQNEAQ. Trimming cost V 5 bases and J 5 bases, with 9 bases left between them. The full variable domain, in which reference TRBV7-8 and TRBJ2-2 provide the parts outside the CDR3, is GAGVSQSPRYKVAKRGQDVALRCDPISGHVSLFWYQQALGQGPEFLTYFQNEAQLDKSGLPSDRFFAERPEGSVSTLKIQRTQQEDSAVYLCASSPLRTGELFFGEGSRLTVL.

V and J are TRBV6-5 and TRBJ2-7, with 7 bases fitting TRBD2. V dropped 10 bases and J dropped 3; count of bases not matched to a gene: 9. The CDR3 covers 13 residues. Germline-derived CDR1 and CDR2 are MNHEY and SVGAGI. For the CDR3, the DNA is TGTGCCACCCACGGGAGGTGGAACTACGAGCAGTACTTC. This encodes CATHGRWNYEQYF.

The CDR3 DNA reads as TGTGCCAGCCTGTCGTTGCAGCGCACCTACAATGAGCAGTTCTTC. Its translation is CASLSLQRTYNEQFF. The rearrangement uses TRBV18 and TRBJ2-1; the D is unclear. The CDR3 consists of 15 residues. Germline loops: CDR1 KGHSH, CDR2 LQKENI. V dropped 8 bases and J dropped 2 bases, with 16 bases sitting between them. Full variable domain (missing parts from reference TRBV18 and TRBJ2-1): NAGVMQNPRHLVRRRGQEARLRCSPMKGHSHVYWYRQLPEEGLKFMVYLQKENIIDESGMPKERFSAEFPKEGPSILRIQQVVRGDSAAYFCASLSLQRTYNEQFFGPGTRLTVL.